A single sample gave rise to the 3 T cell receptor beta chains below, sequenced in a study of vaccination and CD4 T cells after COVID-19. TCRdb reprocessed the PCR reads with MiXCR, giving one entry per CDR3 protein. The table shows about 20,000 distinct CDR3 sequences, with about three fifths occurring only once. The sequencing used CD4+ T cells from blood, collected before SARS-CoV-2 vaccination. Receptors originate from a human donor who had recovered from COVID-19.

The gene calls are TRBV7-9 and TRBJ2-7; D is undetermined. Germline V gene sequence: CDR1 SEHNR, CDR2 FQNEAQ (reference sequence). The V end lost 4 bases, the J end lost 2 bases, and 6 bases lay between the germline ends. The CDR3 extends over 12 amino acids. As DNA, the CDR3 is TGTGCCAGCAGCTCAAATCCCTACGAGCAGTACTTC. It translates to CASSSNPYEQYF. The full variable domain, in which reference TRBV7-9 and TRBJ2-7 provide the parts outside the CDR3, is DTGVSQNPRHKITKRGQNVTFRCDPISEHNRLYWYRQTLGQGPEFLTYFQNEAQLEKSRLLSDRFSAERPKGSFSTLEIQRTEQGDSAMYLCASSSNPYEQYFGPGTRLTVT.

The chain recombines TRBV7-6 with TRBJ1-6, with D possibly TRBD1 on 5 matching bases. Deletions cut 7 bases from V and 8 bases from J, with 15 bases between. CDR1 is SGHVS and CDR2 is FNYEAQ in the germline V gene. The CDR3 totals 14 residues. CDR3 nucleotide sequence: TGTGCCAGCAAGGTCGGGCCGGGGGATTCACCCCTCCACTTT. It is translated as CASKVGPGDSPLHF.

The chain employs TRBV6-1 and TRBJ2-7, with D hard to call. The CDR3 sequence is 13 residues long. Trimming cost V 10 bases and J 6 bases, with 19 bases left between them. Germline assignment: CDR1 MNHNS and CDR2 SASEGT. The DNA for the CDR3 is TGTGCCATCGCCCCGGTTAGGCGTCGCGAGCAGTACTTC. As protein: CAIAPVRRREQYF.